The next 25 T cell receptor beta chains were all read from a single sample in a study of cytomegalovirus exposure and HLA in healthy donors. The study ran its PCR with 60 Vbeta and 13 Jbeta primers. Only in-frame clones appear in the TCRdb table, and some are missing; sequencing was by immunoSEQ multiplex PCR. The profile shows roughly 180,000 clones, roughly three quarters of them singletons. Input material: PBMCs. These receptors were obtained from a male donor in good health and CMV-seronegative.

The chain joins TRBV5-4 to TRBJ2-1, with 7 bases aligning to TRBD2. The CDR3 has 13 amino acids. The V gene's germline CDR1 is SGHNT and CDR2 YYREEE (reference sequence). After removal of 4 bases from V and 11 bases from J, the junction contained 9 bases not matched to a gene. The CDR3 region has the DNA TGTGCCAGCAGCGCCGGAACTAGCGCTAAGCAGTTCTTC. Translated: CASSAGTSAKQFF.

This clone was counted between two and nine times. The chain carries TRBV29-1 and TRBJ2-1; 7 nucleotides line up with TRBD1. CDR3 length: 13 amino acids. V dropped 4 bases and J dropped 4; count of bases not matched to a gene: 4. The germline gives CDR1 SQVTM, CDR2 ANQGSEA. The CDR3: CSVAGGNYNEQFF. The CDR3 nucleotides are TGCAGCGTTGCAGGGGGTAATTACAATGAGCAGTTCTTC.

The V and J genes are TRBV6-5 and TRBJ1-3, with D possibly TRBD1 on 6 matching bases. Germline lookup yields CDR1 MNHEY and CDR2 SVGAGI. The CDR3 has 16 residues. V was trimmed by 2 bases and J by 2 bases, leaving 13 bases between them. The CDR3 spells CASSYSGGLTGNTIYF. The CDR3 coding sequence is TGTGCCAGCAGTTACAGTGGGGGCCTGACTGGAAACACCATATATTTT.

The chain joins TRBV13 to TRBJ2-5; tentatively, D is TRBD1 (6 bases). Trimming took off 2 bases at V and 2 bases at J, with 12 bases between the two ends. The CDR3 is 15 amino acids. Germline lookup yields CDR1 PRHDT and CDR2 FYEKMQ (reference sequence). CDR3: CASSLYRVGQETQYF. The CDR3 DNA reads TGTGCCAGCAGCTTATACAGGGTTGGTCAAGAGACCCAGTACTTC.

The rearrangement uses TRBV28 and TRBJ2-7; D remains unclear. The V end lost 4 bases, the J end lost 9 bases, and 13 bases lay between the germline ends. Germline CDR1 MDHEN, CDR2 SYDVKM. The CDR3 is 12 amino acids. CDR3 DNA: TGTGCCAGCAGTTCCTCCCCTATTTGGCAGTACTTC. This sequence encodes CASSSSPIWQYF.

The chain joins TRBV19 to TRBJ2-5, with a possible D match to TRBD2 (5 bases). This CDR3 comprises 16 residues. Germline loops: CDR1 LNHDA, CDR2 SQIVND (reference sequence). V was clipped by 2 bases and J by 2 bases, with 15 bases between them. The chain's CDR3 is CASSIKFGERQETQYF. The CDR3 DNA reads TGTGCCAGTAGTATAAAGTTCGGGGAACGACAAGAGACCCAGTACTTC.

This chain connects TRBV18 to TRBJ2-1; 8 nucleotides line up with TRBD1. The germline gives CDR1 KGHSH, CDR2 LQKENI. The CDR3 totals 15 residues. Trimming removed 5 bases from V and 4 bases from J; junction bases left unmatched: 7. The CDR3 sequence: CASSALTGEYNEQFF. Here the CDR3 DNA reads TGTGCCAGCTCAGCTTTGACAGGGGAATACAATGAGCAGTTCTTC.

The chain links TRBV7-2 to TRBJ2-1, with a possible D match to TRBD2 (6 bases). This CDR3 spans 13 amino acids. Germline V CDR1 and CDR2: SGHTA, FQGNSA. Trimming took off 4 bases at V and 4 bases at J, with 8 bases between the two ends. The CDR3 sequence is CASSSTRYNEQFF. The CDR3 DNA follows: TGTGCCAGCAGCTCGACTAGATACAATGAGCAGTTCTTC.

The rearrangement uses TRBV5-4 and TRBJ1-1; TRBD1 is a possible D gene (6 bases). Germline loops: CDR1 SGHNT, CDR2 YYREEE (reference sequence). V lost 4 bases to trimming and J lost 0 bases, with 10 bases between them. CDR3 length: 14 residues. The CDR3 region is CASSRGTVNTEAFF. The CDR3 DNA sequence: TGTGCCAGCAGCAGGGGGACGGTGAACACTGAAGCTTTCTTT.

CDR3 in DNA: TGTGCCAGCAGCGTAGTACTAGCCGGGGGTGAGCAGTTCTTC. Amino acids: CASSVVLAGGEQFF. The V call is TRBV9, the J call TRBJ2-1, with D perhaps matching TRBD2 (6 bases). V was clipped by 0 bases and J by 9 bases, with 13 bases between them. Per germline, CDR1 SGDLS and CDR2 YYNGEE. The CDR3 totals 14 residues.

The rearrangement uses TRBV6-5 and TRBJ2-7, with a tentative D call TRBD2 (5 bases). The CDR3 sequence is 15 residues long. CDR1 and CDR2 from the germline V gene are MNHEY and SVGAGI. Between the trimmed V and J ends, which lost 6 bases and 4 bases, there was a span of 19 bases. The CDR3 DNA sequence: TGTGCCAGCAGGGTACAAGGACTCACTAATTACGAGCAGTACTTC. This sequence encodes CASRVQGLTNYEQYF.

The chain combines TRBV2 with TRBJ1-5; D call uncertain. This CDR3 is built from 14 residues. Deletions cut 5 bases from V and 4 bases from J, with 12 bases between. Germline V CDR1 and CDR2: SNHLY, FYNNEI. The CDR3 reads CASSRSTENQPQHF. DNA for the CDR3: TGTGCCAGCAGTAGAAGTACAGAGAATCAGCCCCAGCATTTT. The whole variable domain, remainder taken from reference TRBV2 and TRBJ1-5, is EPEVTQTPSHQVTQMGQEVILRCVPISNHLYFYWYRQILGQKVEFLVSFYNNEISEKSEIFDDQFSVERPDGSNFTLKIRSTKLEDSAMYFCASSRSTENQPQHFGDGTRLSIL.

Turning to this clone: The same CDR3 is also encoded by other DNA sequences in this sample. The CDR3 nucleotides are TGTGCCTGGAGTGGTGGACAGGGTAATCAGCCCCAGCATTTT. This translates into CAWSGGQGNQPQHF. This chain uses TRBV30 with TRBJ1-5, with 8 bases that match TRBD1. This CDR3 has 14 residues. V trimming: 1 base; J trimming: 4 bases; junction bases outside the gene matches: 3. Germline CDR1 is GTSNPN and CDR2 is SVGIG (reference sequence). Looking up the rest from reference TRBV30 and TRBJ1-5 gives the full variable domain: SQTIHQWPATLVQPVGSPLSLECTVEGTSNPNLYWYRQAAGRGLQLLFYSVGIGQISSEVPQNLSASRPQDRQFILSSKKLLLSDSGFYLCAWSGGQGNQPQHFGDGTRLSIL.

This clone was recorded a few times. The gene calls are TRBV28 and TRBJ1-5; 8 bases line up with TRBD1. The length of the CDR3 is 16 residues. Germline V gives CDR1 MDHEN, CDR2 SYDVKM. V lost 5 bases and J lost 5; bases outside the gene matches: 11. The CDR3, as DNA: TGTGCCAGCAGTCCACTGACAGGGGAGAGTGATCAGCCCCAGCATTTT. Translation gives CASSPLTGESDQPQHF.

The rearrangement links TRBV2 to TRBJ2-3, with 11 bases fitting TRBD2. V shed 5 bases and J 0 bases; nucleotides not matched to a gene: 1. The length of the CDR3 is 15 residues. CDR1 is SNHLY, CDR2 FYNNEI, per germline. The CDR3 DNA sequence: TGTGCCAGCAGTAGACTAGCGGGGAGCACAGATACGCAGTATTTT. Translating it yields CASSRLAGSTDTQYF.

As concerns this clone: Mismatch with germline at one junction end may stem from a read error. CDR3 residues: CSSSLFGTGQGEQYF. Here the CDR3 DNA reads TGTTCCAGCAGCTTATTCGGGACAGGCCAGGGCGAGCAGTACTTC. This sequence joins TRBV7-9 and TRBJ2-7, with TRBD1 matching 8 bases. This CDR3 has 15 residues. CDR1 is SEHNR and CDR2 is FQNEAQ in the germline V gene (reference sequence).

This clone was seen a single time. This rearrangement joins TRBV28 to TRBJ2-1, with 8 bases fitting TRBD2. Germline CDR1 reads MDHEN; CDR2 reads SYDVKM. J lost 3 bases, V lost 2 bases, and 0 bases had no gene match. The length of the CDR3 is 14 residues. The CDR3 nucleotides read TGTGCCAGCAGTTTAAGCGGGGGCTACAATGAGCAGTTCTTC. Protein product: CASSLSGGYNEQFF.

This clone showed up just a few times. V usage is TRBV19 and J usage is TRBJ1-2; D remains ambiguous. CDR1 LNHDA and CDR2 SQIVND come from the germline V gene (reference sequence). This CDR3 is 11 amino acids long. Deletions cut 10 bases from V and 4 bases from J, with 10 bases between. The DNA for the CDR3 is TGTGCCACCTATCAACTCTATGGCTACACCTTC. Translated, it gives CATYQLYGYTF.

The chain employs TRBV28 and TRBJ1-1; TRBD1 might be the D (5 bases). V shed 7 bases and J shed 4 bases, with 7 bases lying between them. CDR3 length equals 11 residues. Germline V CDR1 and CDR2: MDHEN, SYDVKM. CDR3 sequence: CASTRGTEAFF. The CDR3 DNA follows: TGTGCCAGCACTAGGGGCACTGAAGCTTTCTTT.

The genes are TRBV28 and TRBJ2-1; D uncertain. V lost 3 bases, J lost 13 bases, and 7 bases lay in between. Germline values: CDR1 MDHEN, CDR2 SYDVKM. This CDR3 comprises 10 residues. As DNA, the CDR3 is TGTGCCAGCAGTTTCGGTGCACAGTTCTTC. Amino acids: CASSFGAQFF.

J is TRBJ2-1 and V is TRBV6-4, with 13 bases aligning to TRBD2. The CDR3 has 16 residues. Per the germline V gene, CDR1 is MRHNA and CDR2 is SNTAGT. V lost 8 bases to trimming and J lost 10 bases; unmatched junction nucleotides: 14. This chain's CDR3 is CASSHFRTSGRGEQFF. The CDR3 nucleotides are TGTGCCAGCTCACACTTCCGGACTAGCGGGAGAGGGGAGCAGTTCTTC.

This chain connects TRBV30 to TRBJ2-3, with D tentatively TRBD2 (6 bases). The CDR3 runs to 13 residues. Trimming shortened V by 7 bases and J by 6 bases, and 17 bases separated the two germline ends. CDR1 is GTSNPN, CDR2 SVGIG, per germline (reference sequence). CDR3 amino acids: CASWGLPGDTQYF. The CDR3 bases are TGTGCCTCCTGGGGACTCCCCGGGGATACGCAGTATTTT. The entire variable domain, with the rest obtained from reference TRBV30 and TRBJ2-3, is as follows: SQTIHQWPATLVQPVGSPLSLECTVEGTSNPNLYWYRQAAGRGLQLLFYSVGIGQISSEVPQNLSASRPQDRQFILSSKKLLLSDSGFYLCASWGLPGDTQYFGPGTRLTVL.

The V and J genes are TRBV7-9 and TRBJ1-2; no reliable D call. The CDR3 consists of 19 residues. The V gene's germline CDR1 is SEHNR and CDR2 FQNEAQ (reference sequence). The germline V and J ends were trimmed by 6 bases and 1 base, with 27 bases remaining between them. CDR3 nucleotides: TGTGCCAGCAGACCTACTTCCCTTCGGCGGAACGTGTATAACTATGGCTACACCTTC. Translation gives CASRPTSLRRNVYNYGYTF.

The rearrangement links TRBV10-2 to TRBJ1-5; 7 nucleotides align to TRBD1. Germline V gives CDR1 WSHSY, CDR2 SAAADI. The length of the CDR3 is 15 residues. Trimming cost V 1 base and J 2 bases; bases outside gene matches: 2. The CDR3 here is CASSELGGGNQPQHF. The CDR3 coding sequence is TGCGCCAGCAGTGAGTTAGGGGGCGGCAATCAGCCCCAGCATTTT.

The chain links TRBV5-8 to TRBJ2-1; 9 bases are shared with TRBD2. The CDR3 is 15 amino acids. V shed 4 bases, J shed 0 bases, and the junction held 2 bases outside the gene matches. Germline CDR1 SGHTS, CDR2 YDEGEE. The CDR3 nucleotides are TGTGCCAGCAGCATTAGCGGGAGCTCCTACAATGAGCAGTTCTTC. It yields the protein CASSISGSSYNEQFF.